This entry lists 19 T cell receptor beta chains sequenced from one sample in a study of cytomegalovirus exposure and HLA in healthy donors. The PCR was carried out with 60 Vbeta primers and 13 Jbeta primers. Sequenced by immunoSEQ multiplex PCR; TCRdb stores in-frame clones only, minus some. The table has approximately 100,000 clones, roughly 80% seen once. Sequencing used PBMCs. The receptors come from a female donor in good health and CMV-seronegative.

The V and J genes are TRBV2 and TRBJ2-7, with 8 bases that match TRBD1. The CDR3 is made up of 14 amino acids. Germline loops: CDR1 SNHLY, CDR2 FYNNEI. Trimming at V came to 8 bases and at J to 0 bases, leaving 6 bases not matched to a gene. The CDR3 DNA reads as TGTGCCAGCCAGGGACAGGCTCGCTCCTACGAGCAGTACTTC. Protein product: CASQGQARSYEQYF.

The CDR3 reads CASSFGRGNSEAFF. The CDR3 DNA reads TGCGCCAGCAGCTTTGGCAGGGGAAATAGTGAAGCTTTCTTT. The V call is TRBV5-1, the J call TRBJ1-1; D might be TRBD1 (6 bases). The CDR3 has 14 amino acids. V lost 2 bases to trimming and J lost 7 bases, with 15 bases between them. CDR1 and CDR2 (germline): SGHRS, YFSETQ.

CDR3: CASSEQGGNQPQHF. The CDR3 DNA reads TGTGCCAGCAGTGAACAGGGGGGTAATCAGCCCCAGCATTTT. The chain recombines TRBV6-4 with TRBJ1-5; 8 bases align to TRBD1. The J segment lost 4 bases and the V segment lost 3 bases, leaving 2 bases of the junction unmatched. This CDR3 has 14 residues. Looked up from germline, CDR1 is MRHNA and CDR2 is SNTAGT.

This chain links TRBV7-9 with TRBJ2-1, with D perhaps matching TRBD1 (5 bases). The CDR3 loop spans 16 amino acids. With 4 bases removed from V and 0 bases from J, the gap between germline ends came to 13 bases. Per the germline V gene, CDR1 is SEHNR and CDR2 is FQNEAQ (reference sequence). The CDR3 region has the DNA TGTGCCAGCAGCTATCCCCAGGGTCGCTCCTACAATGAGCAGTTCTTC. Translating it yields CASSYPQGRSYNEQFF. Supplemented by reference TRBV7-9 and TRBJ2-1, the full variable domain reads DTGVSQNPRHKITKRGQNVTFRCDPISEHNRLYWYRQTLGQGPEFLTYFQNEAQLEKSRLLSDRFSAERPKGSFSTLEIQRTEQGDSAMYLCASSYPQGRSYNEQFFGPGTRLTVL.

The chain is built from TRBV5-1 and TRBJ2-3; 8 positions agree with TRBD1. The CDR3 sequence is 15 residues long. CDR1 and CDR2 (germline): SGHRS, YFSETQ. V lost 4 bases and J lost 0; bases outside the gene matches: 4. The CDR3 spells CASSQDRASTDTQYF. The CDR3 DNA reads TGCGCCAGCAGCCAGGACAGGGCTAGCACAGATACGCAGTATTTT.

The chain combines TRBV9 with TRBJ1-1, with a tentative D call TRBD1 (6 bases). Germline CDR1 is SGDLS and CDR2 is YYNGEE. V shed 3 bases and J shed 0 bases, with 12 bases lying between them. The CDR3 spans 15 residues. The CDR3 loop is CASSARTAMNTEAFF. CDR3 nucleotide sequence: TGTGCCAGCAGCGCCCGGACAGCAATGAACACTGAAGCTTTCTTT.

The chain has TRBV18 and TRBJ1-4; 7 bases line up with TRBD1. The CDR3 contains 14 residues. Germline CDR1 is KGHSH and CDR2 is LQKENI. The ends lost 3 bases at V and 6 bases at J; junction bases unmatched: 4. The DNA of the CDR3 is TGTGCCAGCTCACCGTTTACAGGGGATGAAAAACTGTTTTTT. Amino acids: CASSPFTGDEKLFF. The whole variable domain, filled in from reference TRBV18 and TRBJ1-4, reads NAGVMQNPRHLVRRRGQEARLRCSPMKGHSHVYWYRQLPEEGLKFMVYLQKENIIDESGMPKERFSAEFPKEGPSILRIQQVVRGDSAAYFCASSPFTGDEKLFFGSGTQLSVL.

A single count supports this clone. V and J are TRBV2 and TRBJ1-1; TRBD1 matches 7 bases. Trimming cost V 6 bases and J 1 base; bases outside gene matches: 2. The CDR3 totals 13 residues. Germline CDR1 SNHLY, CDR2 FYNNEI. The CDR3 bases are TGTGCCAGCAGCACAGGGGCGAACACTGAAGCTTTCTTT. It encodes CASSTGANTEAFF.

J is TRBJ2-5 and V is TRBV5-1; D may be TRBD2 (7 bases). The CDR3 has 17 amino acids. The germline V gene has CDR1 SGHRS and CDR2 YFSETQ. Trimming removed 0 bases at V and 2 bases at J, with 17 bases between. This chain's CDR3 is CASSLGAVAGAQETQYF. CDR3 bases: TGCGCCAGCAGCTTGGGGGCCGTGGCGGGGGCACAAGAGACCCAGTACTTC.

This chain uses TRBV12-1 with TRBJ1-5; the table calls TRBD1, which could not be checked here. TRBV12-1 is an annotated pseudogene. The CDR3 is made up of 14 amino acids. In DNA, the CDR3 is TGTGCCAGCAGCTTTAAGCAGGGAAAGCAGCCCCAGCATTTT. Translated: CASSFKQGKQPQHF.

The rearrangement joins TRBV7-8 to TRBJ2-3; 14 bases are shared with TRBD2. CDR1 and CDR2 from the germline V gene are SGHVS and FQNEAQ. The CDR3 is made up of 20 amino acids. The V and J ends lost 5 bases and 0 bases, in that order; junction bases with no gene match: 13. The CDR3 here is CASSRFSGLAGASSTDTQYF. The CDR3 DNA follows: TGTGCCAGCAGCCGATTTTCGGGACTAGCGGGGGCCTCTAGCACAGATACGCAGTATTTT.

V and J are TRBV10-1 and TRBJ2-5; 15 bases fit TRBD2. The CDR3 is 19 amino acids. The V segment lost 2 bases and the J segment 2 bases; nucleotides outside the gene matches: 9. Germline V gene sequence: CDR1 WNHNN, CDR2 SYGVQD (reference sequence). The DNA of the CDR3 is TGCGCCAGCAGTGAGATGGTGGGACTAGCGGGGGGACCTCAAGAGACCCAGTACTTC. It translates to CASSEMVGLAGGPQETQYF.

This clone appeared a few times. The genes are TRBV12-5 and TRBJ2-7, with 8 bases lining up with TRBD2. V shed 3 bases, J shed 5 bases, and the junction held 15 bases outside the gene matches. The V gene's germline CDR1 is LGHNT and CDR2 FRNRAP. The CDR3 totals 17 residues. The CDR3 region has the DNA TGTGCTAGTGGTTTCCTTAAAAACCGGGGGGGGCCCAACGAGCAGTACTTC. Residues: CASGFLKNRGGPNEQYF.

The chain couples TRBV2 to TRBJ1-3; 7 nucleotides line up with TRBD1. Germline V gives CDR1 SNHLY, CDR2 FYNNEI. CDR3 length: 17 residues. The V segment lost 9 bases and the J segment 2 bases; nucleotides outside the gene matches: 16. CDR3 region: CASGIRRAGTAGNTIYF. The CDR3 nucleotides read TGTGCCAGTGGGATTCGGAGGGCAGGGACAGCTGGAAACACCATATATTTT. The whole variable domain, remainder taken from reference TRBV2 and TRBJ1-3, is EPEVTQTPSHQVTQMGQEVILRCVPISNHLYFYWYRQILGQKVEFLVSFYNNEISEKSEIFDDQFSVERPDGSNFTLKIRSTKLEDSAMYFCASGIRRAGTAGNTIYFGEGSWLTVV.

This chain links TRBV30 with TRBJ2-7; TRBD2 might be the D (7 bases). CDR3 size: 11 residues. Trimming removed 4 bases at V and 9 bases at J, with 13 bases between. Per germline, CDR1 GTSNPN and CDR2 SVGIG (reference sequence). The CDR3 nucleotides are TGTGCCTGGATTGGGGGGGCTTCGCAGTACTTC. Protein sequence: CAWIGGASQYF. The full variable domain, in which reference TRBV30 and TRBJ2-7 provide the parts outside the CDR3, is SQTIHQWPATLVQPVGSPLSLECTVEGTSNPNLYWYRQAAGRGLQLLFYSVGIGQISSEVPQNLSASRPQDRQFILSSKKLLLSDSGFYLCAWIGGASQYFGPGTRLTVT.

The chain has TRBV18 and TRBJ1-1, with 7 bases that match TRBD1. Germline trimming cut 2 bases from V and 1 base from J; bases unmatched to any gene: 1. Germline assignment: CDR1 KGHSH and CDR2 LQKENI. The CDR3 has 14 amino acids. CDR3 in amino acids: CASSPGTENTEAFF. DNA of the CDR3: TGTGCCAGCTCACCAGGGACAGAGAACACTGAAGCTTTCTTT.

The V gene is TRBV9, the J gene TRBJ1-3; possible D gene TRBD1, 6 bases. The V end lost 2 bases, the J end lost 0 bases, and 12 bases lay between the germline ends. CDR1 and CDR2 (germline): SGDLS, YYNGEE. CDR3 size: 16 residues. The CDR3 spells CASSVEDSHSGNTIYF. CDR3 sequence (DNA): TGTGCCAGCAGCGTCGAGGACAGCCACTCTGGAAACACCATATATTTT.

The chain links TRBV6-5 to TRBJ2-7, with 9 nucleotides matching TRBD1. Germline CDR1 MNHEY, CDR2 SVGAGI. The CDR3 contains 16 residues. Losses at the gene ends were 2 bases for V and 8 bases for J; bases not matched to a gene: 13. In DNA form, the CDR3 reads TGTGCCAGCAGTTACGGATCCGGGACAGGGTTTCCTCAGCAGTACTTC. This translates into CASSYGSGTGFPQQYF.

V and J are TRBV2 and TRBJ2-1, with D possibly being TRBD2 (7 bases). Trimming cost V 10 bases and J 10 bases, with 20 bases left between them. The germline gives CDR1 SNHLY, CDR2 FYNNEI. The CDR3 is made up of 13 amino acids. The CDR3 loop reads CATRGAGADEQFF. DNA for the CDR3: TGTGCCACGCGTGGGGCGGGGGCGGACGAGCAGTTCTTC.